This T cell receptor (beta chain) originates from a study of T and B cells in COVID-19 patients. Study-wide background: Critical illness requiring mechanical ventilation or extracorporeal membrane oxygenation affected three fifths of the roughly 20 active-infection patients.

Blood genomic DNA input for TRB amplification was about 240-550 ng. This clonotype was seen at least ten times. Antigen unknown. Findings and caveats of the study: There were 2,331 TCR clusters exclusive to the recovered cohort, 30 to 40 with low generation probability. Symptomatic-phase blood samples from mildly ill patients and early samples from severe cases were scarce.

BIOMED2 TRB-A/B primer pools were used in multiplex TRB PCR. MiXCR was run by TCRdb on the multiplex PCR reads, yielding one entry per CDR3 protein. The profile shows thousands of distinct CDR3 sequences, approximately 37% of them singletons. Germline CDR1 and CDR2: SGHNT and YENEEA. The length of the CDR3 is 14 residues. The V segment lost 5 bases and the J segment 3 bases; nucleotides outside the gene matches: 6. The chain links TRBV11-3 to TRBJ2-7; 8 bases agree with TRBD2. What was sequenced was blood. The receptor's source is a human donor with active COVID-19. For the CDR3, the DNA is TGTGCCAGCAGCCCGAGCGGGAGCAACTACGAGCAGTACTTC. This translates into CASSPSGSNYEQYF.